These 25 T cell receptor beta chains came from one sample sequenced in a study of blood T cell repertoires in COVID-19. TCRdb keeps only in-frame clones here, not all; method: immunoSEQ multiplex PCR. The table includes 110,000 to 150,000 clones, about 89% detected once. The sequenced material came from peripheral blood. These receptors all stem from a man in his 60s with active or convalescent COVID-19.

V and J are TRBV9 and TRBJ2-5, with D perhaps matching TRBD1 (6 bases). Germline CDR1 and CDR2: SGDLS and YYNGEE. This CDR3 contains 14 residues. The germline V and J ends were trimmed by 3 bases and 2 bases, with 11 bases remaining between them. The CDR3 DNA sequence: TGTGCCAGCAGCGCCGACAGGATGCAAGAGACCCAGTACTTC. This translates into CASSADRMQETQYF.

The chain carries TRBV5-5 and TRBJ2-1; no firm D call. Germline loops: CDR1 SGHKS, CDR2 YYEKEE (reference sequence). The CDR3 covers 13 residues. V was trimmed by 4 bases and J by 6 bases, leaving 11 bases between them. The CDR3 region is CASSLMRGNEQFF. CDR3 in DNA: TGTGCCAGCAGCCTGATGCGCGGCAATGAGCAGTTCTTC.

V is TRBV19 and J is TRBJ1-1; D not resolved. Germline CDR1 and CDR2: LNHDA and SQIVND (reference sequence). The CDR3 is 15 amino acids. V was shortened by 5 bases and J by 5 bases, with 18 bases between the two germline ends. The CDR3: CASSDYDSLLTEAFF. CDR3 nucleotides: TGTGCCAGTAGTGATTACGACTCCCTCCTGACTGAAGCTTTCTTT.

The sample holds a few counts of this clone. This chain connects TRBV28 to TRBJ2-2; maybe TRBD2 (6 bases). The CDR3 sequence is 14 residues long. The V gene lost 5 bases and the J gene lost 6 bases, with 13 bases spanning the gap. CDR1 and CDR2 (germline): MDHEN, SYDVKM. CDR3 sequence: CASSATSFPGELFF. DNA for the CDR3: TGTGCCAGCAGTGCGACTAGTTTCCCCGGGGAGCTGTTTTTT.

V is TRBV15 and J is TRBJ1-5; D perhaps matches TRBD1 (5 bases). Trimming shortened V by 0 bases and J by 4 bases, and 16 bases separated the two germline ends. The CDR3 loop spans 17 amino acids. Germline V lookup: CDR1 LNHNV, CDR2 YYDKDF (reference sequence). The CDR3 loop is CATSRDVGRAKNQPQHF. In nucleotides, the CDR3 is TGTGCCACCAGCAGAGATGTGGGCAGGGCAAAAAATCAGCCCCAGCATTTT.

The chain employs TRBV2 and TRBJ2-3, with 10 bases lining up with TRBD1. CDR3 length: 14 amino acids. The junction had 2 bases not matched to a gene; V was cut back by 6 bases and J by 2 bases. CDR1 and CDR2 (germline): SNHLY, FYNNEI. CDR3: CASSGQGDTDTQYF. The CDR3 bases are TGTGCCAGCAGCGGACAGGGGGACACAGATACGCAGTATTTT.

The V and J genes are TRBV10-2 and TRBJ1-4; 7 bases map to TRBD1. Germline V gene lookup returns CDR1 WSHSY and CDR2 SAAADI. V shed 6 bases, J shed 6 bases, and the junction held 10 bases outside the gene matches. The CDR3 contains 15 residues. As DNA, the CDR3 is TGCGCCAGCAGCCAATCCGGGACAGCCTATGAAAAACTGTTTTTT. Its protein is CASSQSGTAYEKLFF.

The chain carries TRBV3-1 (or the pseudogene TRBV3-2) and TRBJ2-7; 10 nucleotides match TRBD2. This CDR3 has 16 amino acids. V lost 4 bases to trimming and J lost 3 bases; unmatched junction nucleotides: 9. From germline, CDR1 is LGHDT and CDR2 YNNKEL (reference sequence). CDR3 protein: CASSRPTSGNIYEQYF. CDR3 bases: TGTGCCAGCAGCCGGCCTACTAGCGGGAATATCTACGAGCAGTACTTC.

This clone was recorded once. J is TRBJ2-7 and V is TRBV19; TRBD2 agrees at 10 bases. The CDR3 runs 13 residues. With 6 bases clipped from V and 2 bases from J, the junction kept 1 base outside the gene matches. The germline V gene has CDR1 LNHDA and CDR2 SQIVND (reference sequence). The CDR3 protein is CASRTSGTYEQYF. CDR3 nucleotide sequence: TGTGCCAGTAGAACTAGCGGGACCTACGAGCAGTACTTC.

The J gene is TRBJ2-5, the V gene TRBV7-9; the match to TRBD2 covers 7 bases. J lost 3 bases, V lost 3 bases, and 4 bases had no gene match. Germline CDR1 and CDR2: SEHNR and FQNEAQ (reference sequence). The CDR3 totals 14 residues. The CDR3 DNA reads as TGTGCCAGCAGCTTTGGACTAGTCAAAGAGACCCAGTACTTC. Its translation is CASSFGLVKETQYF.

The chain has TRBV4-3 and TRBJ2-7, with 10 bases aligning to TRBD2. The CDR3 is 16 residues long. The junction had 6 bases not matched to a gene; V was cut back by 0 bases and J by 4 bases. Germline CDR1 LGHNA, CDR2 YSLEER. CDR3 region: CASSQEGAGGRYEQYF. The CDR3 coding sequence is TGCGCCAGCAGCCAAGAGGGAGCGGGGGGGCGGTACGAGCAGTACTTC.

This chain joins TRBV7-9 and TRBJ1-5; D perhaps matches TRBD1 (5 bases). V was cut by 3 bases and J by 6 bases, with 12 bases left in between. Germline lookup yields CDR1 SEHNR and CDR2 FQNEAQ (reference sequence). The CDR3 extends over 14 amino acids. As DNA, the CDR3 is TGTGCCAGCAGCTTTTCGACAGTCGGTCAGCCCCAGCATTTT. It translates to CASSFSTVGQPQHF.

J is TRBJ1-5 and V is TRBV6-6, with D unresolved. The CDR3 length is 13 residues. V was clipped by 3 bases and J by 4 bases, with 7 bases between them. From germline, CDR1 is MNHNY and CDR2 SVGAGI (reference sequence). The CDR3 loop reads CASSYFQNQPQHF. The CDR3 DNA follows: TGTGCCAGCAGTTATTTTCAGAATCAGCCCCAGCATTTT.

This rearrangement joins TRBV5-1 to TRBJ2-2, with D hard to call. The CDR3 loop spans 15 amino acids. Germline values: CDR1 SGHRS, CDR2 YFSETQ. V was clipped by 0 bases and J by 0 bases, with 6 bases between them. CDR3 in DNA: TGCGCCAGCAGCTTGGAAACTTCGAACACCGGGGAGCTGTTTTTT. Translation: CASSLETSNTGELFF.

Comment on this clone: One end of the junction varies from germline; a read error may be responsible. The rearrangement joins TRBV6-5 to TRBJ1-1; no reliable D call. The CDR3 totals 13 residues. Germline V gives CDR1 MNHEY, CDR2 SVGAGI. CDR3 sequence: CASSYSHSTEAFF. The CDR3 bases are TGTGCCAGCAGCTACTCCCACAGCACTGAAGCTTTCTTT.

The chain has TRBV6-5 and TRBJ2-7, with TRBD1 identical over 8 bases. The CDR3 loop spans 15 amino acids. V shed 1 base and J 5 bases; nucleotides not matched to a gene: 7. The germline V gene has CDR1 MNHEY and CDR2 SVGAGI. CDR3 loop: CASSYLSGQGNEQYF. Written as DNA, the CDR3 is TGTGCCAGCAGTTACTTGTCCGGACAGGGAAACGAGCAGTACTTC.

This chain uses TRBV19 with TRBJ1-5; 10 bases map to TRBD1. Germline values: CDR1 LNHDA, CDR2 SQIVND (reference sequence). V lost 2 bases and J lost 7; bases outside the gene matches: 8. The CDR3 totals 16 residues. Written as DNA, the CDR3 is TGTGCCAGTAGTATAATCGGGACAGGGGATGGACAGCCCCAGCATTTT. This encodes CASSIIGTGDGQPQHF.

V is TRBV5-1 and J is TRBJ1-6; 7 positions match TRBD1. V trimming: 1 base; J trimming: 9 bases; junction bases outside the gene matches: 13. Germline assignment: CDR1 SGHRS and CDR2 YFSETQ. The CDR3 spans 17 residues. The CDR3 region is CASSLSYPDRLGSPLHF. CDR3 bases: TGCGCCAGCAGCTTGTCCTATCCGGACAGGCTTGGTTCACCCCTCCACTTT. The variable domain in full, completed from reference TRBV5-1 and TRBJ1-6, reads KAGVTQTPRYLIKTRGQQVTLSCSPISGHRSVSWYQQTPGQGLQFLFEYFSETQRNKGNFPGRFSGRQFSNSRSEMNVSTLELGDSALYLCASSLSYPDRLGSPLHFGNGTRLTVT.

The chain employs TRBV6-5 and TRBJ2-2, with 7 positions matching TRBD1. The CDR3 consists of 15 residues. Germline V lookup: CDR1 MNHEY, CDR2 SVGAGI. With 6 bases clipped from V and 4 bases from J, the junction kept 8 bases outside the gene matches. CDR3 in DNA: TGTGCCAGCAGCTCCGACAGGGTCGCCACCGGGGAGCTGTTTTTT. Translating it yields CASSSDRVATGELFF.

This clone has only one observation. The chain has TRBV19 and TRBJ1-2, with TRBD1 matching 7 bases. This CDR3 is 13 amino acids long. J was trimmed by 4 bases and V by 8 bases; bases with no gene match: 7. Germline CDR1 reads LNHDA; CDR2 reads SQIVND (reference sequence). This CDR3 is CASYDRDSYGYTF. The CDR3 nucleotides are TGTGCCAGTTATGACAGGGACTCCTATGGCTACACCTTC.

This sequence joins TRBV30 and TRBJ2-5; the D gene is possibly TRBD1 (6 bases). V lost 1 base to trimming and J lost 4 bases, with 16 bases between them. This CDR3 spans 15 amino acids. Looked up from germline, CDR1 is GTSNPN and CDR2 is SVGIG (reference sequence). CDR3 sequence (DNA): TGTGCCTGGAGTGCCGAACAGGGCTGGGGAGAGACCCAGTACTTC. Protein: CAWSAEQGWGETQYF.

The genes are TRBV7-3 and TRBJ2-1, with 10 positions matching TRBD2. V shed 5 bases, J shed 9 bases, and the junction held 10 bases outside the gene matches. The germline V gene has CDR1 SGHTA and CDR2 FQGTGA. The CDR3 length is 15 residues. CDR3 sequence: CASSPPAGGRFEQFF. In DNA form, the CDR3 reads TGTGCCAGCAGCCCCCCAGCGGGGGGGAGGTTTGAGCAGTTCTTC.

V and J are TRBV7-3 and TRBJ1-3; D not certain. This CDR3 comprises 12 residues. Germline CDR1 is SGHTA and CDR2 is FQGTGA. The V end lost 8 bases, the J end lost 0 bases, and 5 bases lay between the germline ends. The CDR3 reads CASRGSGNTIYF. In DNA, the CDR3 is TGTGCCAGCCGGGGCTCTGGAAACACCATATATTTT.

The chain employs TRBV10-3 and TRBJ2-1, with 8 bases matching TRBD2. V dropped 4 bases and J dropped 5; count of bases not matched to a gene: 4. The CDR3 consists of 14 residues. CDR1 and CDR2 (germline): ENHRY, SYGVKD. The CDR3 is CAISATSGDNEQFF. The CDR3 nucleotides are TGTGCCATCAGTGCCACTAGCGGAGACAATGAGCAGTTCTTC.

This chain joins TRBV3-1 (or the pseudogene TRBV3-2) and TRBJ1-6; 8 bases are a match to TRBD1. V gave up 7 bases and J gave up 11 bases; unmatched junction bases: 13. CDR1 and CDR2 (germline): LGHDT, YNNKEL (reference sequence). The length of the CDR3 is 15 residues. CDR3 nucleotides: TGTGCCAGCACCTGGGAAGGACAGGGTTTTACACCCCTCCACTTT. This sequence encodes CASTWEGQGFTPLHF.